This T cell receptor beta chain comes out of a study of early T cells in non-severe SARS-CoV-2 infection. Study in general: Chains stayed unpaired after sequencing of bulk RNA from unsorted whole blood. Findings and limits, study-wide: Matching results from VDJdb favored anti-spike CD8 responses, leaving private and CD4 specificities undetected.

In the case of this clonotype: Its antigen is currently unknown.

CDR3 length equals 15 residues. Deletions cut 6 bases from V and 2 bases from J, with 13 bases between. Germline CDR1 reads MNHEY; CDR2 reads SMNVEV (reference sequence). Each cDNA molecule carried a unique molecular identifier. MiXCR was run by TCRdb on the 5' RACE reads, yielding one entry per CDR3 protein. Here the sample spans tens of thousands of distinct CDR3 sequences, approximately 9.9% being singletons. The TCR originated in an adult who was a healthcare worker with PCR-confirmed SARS-CoV-2 infection or an uninfected control (not recorded which). The chain recombines TRBV27 with TRBJ2-2; D gene uncertain. Sequencing was performed on whole blood. The CDR3, as DNA: TGTGCCAGCAGACAGACACCGGGTAACACCGGGGAGCTGTTTTTT. It yields the protein CASRQTPGNTGELFF.